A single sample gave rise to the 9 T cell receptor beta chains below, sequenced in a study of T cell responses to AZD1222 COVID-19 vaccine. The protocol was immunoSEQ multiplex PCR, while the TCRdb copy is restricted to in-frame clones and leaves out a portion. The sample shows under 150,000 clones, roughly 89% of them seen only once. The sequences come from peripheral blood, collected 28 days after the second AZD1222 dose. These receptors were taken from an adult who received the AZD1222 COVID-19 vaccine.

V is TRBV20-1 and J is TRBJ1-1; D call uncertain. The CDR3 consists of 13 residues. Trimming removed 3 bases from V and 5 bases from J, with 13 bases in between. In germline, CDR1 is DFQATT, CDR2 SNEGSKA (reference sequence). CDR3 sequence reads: CSASTPARTEAFF. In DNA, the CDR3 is TGCAGTGCTAGTACACCCGCGAGGACTGAAGCTTTCTTT.

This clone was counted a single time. CDR3 region: CASSPVGGVKNEKLFF. CDR3 DNA: TGTGCCAGCAGCCCTGTAGGGGGAGTCAAAAATGAAAAACTGTTTTTT. This chain connects TRBV6-2 or TRBV6-3 to TRBJ1-4, with D maybe TRBD1 (6 bases). The germline gives CDR1 MNHEY, CDR2 SVGEGT. Trimming took off 6 bases at V and 5 bases at J, with 19 bases between the two ends. This CDR3 is built from 16 residues.

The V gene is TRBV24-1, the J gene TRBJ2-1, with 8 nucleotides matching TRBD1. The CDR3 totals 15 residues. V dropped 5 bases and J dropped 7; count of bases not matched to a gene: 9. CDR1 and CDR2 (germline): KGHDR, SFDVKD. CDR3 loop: CATSGKGQGWNEQFF. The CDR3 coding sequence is TGTGCCACCAGTGGAAAAGGACAGGGCTGGAATGAGCAGTTCTTC.

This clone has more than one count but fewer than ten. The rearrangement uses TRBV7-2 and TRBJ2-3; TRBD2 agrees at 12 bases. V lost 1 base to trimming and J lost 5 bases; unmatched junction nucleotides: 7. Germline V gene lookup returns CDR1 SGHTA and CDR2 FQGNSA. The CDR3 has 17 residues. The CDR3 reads CASSLGLAGGRVDTQYF. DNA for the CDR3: TGTGCCAGCAGCTTAGGGCTAGCGGGGGGGCGGGTAGATACGCAGTATTTT.

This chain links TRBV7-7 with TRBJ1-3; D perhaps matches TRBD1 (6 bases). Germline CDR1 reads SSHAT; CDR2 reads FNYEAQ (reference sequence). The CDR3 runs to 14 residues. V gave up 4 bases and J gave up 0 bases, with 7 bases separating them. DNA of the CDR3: TGTGCCAGCAGCTCGGACAGCTCTGGAAACACCATATATTTT. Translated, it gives CASSSDSSGNTIYF.

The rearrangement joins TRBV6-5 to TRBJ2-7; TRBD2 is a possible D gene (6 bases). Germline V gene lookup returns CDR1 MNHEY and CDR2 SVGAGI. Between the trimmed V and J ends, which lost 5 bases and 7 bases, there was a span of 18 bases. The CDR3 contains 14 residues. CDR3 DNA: TGTGCCAGCAGTACGGGGGACTCTCGGGCGGAGCAGTACTTC. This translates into CASSTGDSRAEQYF.

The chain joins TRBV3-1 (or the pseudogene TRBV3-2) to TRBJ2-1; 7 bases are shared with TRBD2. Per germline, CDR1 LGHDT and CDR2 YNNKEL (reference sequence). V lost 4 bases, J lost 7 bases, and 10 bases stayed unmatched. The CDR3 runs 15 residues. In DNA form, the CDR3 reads TGTGCCAGCAGCCGGGTTCGGGGGGAGAGAAATGAGCAGTTCTTC. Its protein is CASSRVRGERNEQFF.

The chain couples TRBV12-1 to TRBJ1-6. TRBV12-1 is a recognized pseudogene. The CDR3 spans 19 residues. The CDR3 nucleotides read TGTGCCAGCAGCTTTGGTCGGGAGGCCCCTGGGGGTTATAATTCACCCCTCCACTTT. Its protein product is CASSFGREAPGGYNSPLHF.

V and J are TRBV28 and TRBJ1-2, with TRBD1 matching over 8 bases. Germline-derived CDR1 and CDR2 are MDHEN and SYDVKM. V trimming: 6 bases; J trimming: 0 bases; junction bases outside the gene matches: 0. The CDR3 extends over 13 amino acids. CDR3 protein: CASRTGANYGYTF. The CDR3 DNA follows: TGTGCCAGCAGGACAGGGGCTAACTATGGCTACACCTTC.